The text below deals with one T cell receptor beta chain. This sample stems from a study of blood T cell repertoires in COVID-19. About the study: The study drew acute and convalescent COVID-19 samples from the United States, Italy and Spain.

The ends were cut back, 2 bases at V and 4 bases at J, with 20 bases in the middle. This CDR3 region has 17 residues. Per germline, CDR1 MGHRA and CDR2 YSYEKL. Per the authors' pipeline: Using reference gene primer amplification, nucleated cell counts were estimated. The protocol was immunoSEQ multiplex PCR, while the TCRdb copy is restricted to in-frame clones and leaves out a portion. V, J and clone size are those of that table, while D and trimming were read from the DNA. Here the sample spans some 300,000 clones, approximately 88% being singletons. The sample was peripheral blood. The V and J genes are TRBV4-1 and TRBJ1-2, with TRBD1 as a possible D gene (6 bases). The sequence was collected from a woman in her 30s who had recovered from COVID-19. Written as DNA, the CDR3 is TGCGCCAGCAGCCAATCCCGGGGGGTGCAGGGGACCTATGGCTACACCTTC. Translating gives CASSQSRGVQGTYGYTF.